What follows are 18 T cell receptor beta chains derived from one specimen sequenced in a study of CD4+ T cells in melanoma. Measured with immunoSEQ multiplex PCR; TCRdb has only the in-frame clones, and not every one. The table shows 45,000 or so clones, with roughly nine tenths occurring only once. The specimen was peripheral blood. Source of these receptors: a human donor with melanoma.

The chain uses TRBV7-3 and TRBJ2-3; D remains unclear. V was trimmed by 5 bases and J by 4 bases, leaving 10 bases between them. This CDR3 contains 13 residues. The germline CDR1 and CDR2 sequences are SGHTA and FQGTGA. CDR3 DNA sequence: TGTGCCAGCAGCCAGGTCGGCGCAGATACGCAGTATTTT. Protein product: CASSQVGADTQYF.

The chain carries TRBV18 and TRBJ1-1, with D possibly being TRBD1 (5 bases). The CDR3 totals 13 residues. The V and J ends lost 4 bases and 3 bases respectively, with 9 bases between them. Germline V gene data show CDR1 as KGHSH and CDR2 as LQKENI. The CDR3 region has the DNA TGTGCCAGCTCACTGACAGAAGACACTGAAGCTTTCTTT. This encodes CASSLTEDTEAFF.

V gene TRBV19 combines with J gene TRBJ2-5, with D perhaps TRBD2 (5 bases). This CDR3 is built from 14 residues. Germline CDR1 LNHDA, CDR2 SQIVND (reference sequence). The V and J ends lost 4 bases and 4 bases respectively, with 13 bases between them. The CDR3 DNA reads TGTGCCAGTAGTAGGATGGCTCGGGGAGAGACCCAGTACTTC. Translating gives CASSRMARGETQYF.

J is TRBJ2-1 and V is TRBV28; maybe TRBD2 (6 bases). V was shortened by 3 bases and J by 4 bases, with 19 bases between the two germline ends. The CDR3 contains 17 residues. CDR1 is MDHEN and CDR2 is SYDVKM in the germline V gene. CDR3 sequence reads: CASSFSREPFSYNEQFF. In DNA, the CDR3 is TGTGCCAGCAGTTTTTCCCGGGAGCCCTTTTCTTACAATGAGCAGTTCTTC.

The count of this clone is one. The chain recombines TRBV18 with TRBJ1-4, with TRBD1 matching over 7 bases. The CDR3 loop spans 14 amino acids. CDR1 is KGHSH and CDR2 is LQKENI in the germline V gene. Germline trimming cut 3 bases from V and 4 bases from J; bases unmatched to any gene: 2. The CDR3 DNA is TGTGCCAGCTCACCCAGGGGGTTTAATGAAAAACTGTTTTTT. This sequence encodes CASSPRGFNEKLFF.

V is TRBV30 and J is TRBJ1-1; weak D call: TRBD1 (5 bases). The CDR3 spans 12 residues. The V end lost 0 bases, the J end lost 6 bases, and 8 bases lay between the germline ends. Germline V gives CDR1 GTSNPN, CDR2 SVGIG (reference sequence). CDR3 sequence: CAWSVTGAEAFF. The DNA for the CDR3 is TGTGCCTGGAGTGTAACAGGCGCTGAAGCTTTCTTT.

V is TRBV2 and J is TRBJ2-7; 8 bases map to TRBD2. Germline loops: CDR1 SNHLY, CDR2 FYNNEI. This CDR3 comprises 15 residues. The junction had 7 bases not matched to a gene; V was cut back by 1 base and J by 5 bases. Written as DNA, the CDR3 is TGTGCCAGCAGTGAAGAAAAGGTAGCGGGGAACGAGCAGTACTTC. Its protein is CASSEEKVAGNEQYF. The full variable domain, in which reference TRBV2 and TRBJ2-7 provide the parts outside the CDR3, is EPEVTQTPSHQVTQMGQEVILRCVPISNHLYFYWYRQILGQKVEFLVSFYNNEISEKSEIFDDQFSVERPDGSNFTLKIRSTKLEDSAMYFCASSEEKVAGNEQYFGPGTRLTVT.

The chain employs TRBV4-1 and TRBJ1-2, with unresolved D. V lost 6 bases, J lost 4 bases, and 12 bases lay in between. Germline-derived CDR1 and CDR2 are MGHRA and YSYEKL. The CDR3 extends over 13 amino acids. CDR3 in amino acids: CASRGTEIYGYTF. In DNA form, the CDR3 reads TGCGCCAGCAGGGGAACAGAGATCTATGGCTACACCTTC.

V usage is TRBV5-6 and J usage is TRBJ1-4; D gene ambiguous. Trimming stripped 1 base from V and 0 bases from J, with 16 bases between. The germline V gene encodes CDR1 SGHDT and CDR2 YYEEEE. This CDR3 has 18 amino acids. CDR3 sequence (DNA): TGTGCCAGCAGCTTGCGTGACATCTACAAGGCAACTAATGAAAAACTGTTTTTT. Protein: CASSLRDIYKATNEKLFF.

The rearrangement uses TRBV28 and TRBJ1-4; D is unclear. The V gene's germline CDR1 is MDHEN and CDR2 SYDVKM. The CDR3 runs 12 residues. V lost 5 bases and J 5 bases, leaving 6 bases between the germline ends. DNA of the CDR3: TGTGCCAGCAGTCTCAGGAATGAAAAACTGTTTTTT. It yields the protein CASSLRNEKLFF.

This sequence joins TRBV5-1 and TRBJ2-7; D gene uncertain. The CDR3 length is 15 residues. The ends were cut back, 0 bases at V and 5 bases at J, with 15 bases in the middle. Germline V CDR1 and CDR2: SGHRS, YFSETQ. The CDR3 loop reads CASSLEGQHSDEQYF. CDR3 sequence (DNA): TGCGCCAGCAGCTTGGAGGGCCAACATTCCGACGAGCAGTACTTC.

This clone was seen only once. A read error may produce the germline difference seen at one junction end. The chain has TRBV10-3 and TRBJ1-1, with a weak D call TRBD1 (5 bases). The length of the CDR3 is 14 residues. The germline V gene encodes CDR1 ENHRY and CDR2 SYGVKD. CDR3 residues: CVIGDPGRNTEAFF. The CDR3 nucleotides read TGTGTCATCGGGGACCCGGGCCGAAACACTGAAGCTTTCTTT.

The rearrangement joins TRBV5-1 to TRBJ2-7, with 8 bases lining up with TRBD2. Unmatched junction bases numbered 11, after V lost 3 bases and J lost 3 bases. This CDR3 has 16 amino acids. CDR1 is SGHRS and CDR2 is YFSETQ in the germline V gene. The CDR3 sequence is CASSWSGGNKFYEQYF. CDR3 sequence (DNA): TGCGCCAGCAGCTGGAGCGGGGGCAATAAATTCTACGAGCAGTACTTC. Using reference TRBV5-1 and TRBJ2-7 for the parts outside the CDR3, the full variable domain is KAGVTQTPRYLIKTRGQQVTLSCSPISGHRSVSWYQQTPGQGLQFLFEYFSETQRNKGNFPGRFSGRQFSNSRSEMNVSTLELGDSALYLCASSWSGGNKFYEQYFGPGTRLTVT.

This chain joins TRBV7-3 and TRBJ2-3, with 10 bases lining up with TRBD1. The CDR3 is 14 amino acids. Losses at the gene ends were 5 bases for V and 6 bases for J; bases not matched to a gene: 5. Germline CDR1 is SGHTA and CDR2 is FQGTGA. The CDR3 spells CASSQRDRGDTQYF. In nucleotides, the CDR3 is TGTGCCAGCAGCCAACGGGACAGGGGTGATACGCAGTATTTT.

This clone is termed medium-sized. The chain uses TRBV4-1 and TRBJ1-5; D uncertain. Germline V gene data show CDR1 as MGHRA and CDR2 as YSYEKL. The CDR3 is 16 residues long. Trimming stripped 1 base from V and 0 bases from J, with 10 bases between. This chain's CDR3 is CASSQVWGISNQPQHF. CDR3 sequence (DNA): TGCGCCAGCAGCCAAGTATGGGGAATTAGCAATCAGCCCCAGCATTTT.

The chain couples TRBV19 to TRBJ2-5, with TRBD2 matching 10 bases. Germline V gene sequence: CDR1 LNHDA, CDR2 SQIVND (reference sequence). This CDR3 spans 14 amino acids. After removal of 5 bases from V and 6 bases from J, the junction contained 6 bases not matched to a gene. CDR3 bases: TGTGCCAGTAGTGAGGGAGCGGGGGGGCAGACCCAGTACTTC. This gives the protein CASSEGAGGQTQYF.

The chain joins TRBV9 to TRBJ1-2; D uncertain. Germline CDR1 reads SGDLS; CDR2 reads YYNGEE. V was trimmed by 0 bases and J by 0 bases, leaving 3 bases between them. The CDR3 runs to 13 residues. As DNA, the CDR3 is TGTGCCAGCAGCGTAGGAACTAACTATGGCTACACCTTC. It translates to CASSVGTNYGYTF. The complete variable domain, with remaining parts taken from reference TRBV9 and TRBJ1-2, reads DSGVTQTPKHLITATGQRVTLRCSPRSGDLSVYWYQQSLDQGLQFLIQYYNGEERAKGNILERFSAQQFPDLHSELNLSSLELGDSALYFCASSVGTNYGYTFGSGTRLTVV.

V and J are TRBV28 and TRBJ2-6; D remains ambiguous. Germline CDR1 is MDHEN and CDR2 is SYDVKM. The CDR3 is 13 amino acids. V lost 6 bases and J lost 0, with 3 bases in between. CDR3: CASRSSGANVLTF. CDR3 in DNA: TGTGCCAGCAGATCCTCTGGGGCCAACGTCCTGACTTTC.